The present T cell receptor beta chain was sequenced within a study of PD-1 blockade in classical Hodgkin lymphoma. Brentuximab vedotin exposure varied among the patients, all of whom had relapsed after autologous stem cell transplantation. Per germline, CDR1 SGHRS and CDR2 YFSETQ. This CDR3 contains 14 residues. With V trimmed by 3 bases and J by 3 bases, 6 bases remained unmatched. The assay was immunoSEQ multiplex PCR, and TCRdb's table has in-frame clones only and misses some. The table lists roughly 15,000 clones, approximately 80% of them singletons, with approximately 40% in the top ten. Here the sequenced sample was peripheral blood mononuclear cells (PBMCs), taken before the second cycle of nivolumab. The rearrangement links TRBV5-1 to TRBJ2-7; 7 bases line up with TRBD1. The clonotype was recovered from a human donor with classical Hodgkin lymphoma. The CDR3 DNA reads as TGCGCCAGCAGCTCCCGGGACAGTGTCTACGAGCAGTACTTC. Translating gives CASSSRDSVYEQYF.